What follows are 32 T cell receptor beta chains derived from one specimen sequenced in a study of blood T cell repertoires in COVID-19. Sequencing used immunoSEQ multiplex PCR; TCRdb keeps in-frame clones, though not all of them. The sample carries about 130,000 clones, around 83% recorded once. Sequences were obtained from peripheral blood. These receptors originate from a man aged 55 to 70 with acute or convalescent COVID-19.

The chain uses TRBV5-1 and TRBJ2-7; TRBD2 matches 14 bases. The V segment lost 4 bases and the J segment 6 bases; nucleotides outside the gene matches: 6. CDR3 length: 15 amino acids. Germline CDR1 SGHRS, CDR2 YFSETQ. The DNA for the CDR3 is TGCGCCAGCAGCCCGACTAGCGGGAGGGCCCTCGAGCAGTACTTC. It translates to CASSPTSGRALEQYF.

This clone was seen a few times. J is TRBJ2-3 and V is TRBV9, with 14 nucleotides matching TRBD2. Trimming removed 4 bases from V and 4 bases from J; junction bases left unmatched: 11. The CDR3 covers 18 residues. Germline V CDR1 and CDR2: SGDLS, YYNGEE. This CDR3 is CASSPRLAGGPNADTQYF. The DNA of the CDR3 is TGTGCCAGCAGCCCACGACTAGCGGGAGGGCCGAACGCAGATACGCAGTATTTT.

The V and J genes are TRBV24-1 and TRBJ2-2, with D maybe TRBD1 (6 bases). Germline CDR1 KGHDR, CDR2 SFDVKD. Trimming left V 4 bases short and J 3 bases short, with 8 bases between. The CDR3 consists of 14 residues. CDR3: CATSEHRDTGELFF. CDR3 sequence (DNA): TGTGCCACCAGTGAGCACAGGGACACCGGGGAGCTGTTTTTT.

The gene calls are TRBV28 and TRBJ2-3; 10 bases fit TRBD2. This CDR3 is 17 amino acids long. With 4 bases clipped from V and 0 bases from J, the junction kept 7 bases outside the gene matches. Germline CDR1 is MDHEN and CDR2 is SYDVKM. CDR3 sequence (DNA): TGTGCCAGCAGTTGGACTAGCGGACCCGACAGCACAGATACGCAGTATTTT. As protein: CASSWTSGPDSTDTQYF.

The genes are TRBV5-4 and TRBJ1-1, with 9 bases lining up with TRBD1. V lost 2 bases and J lost 5; bases outside the gene matches: 10. Germline values: CDR1 SGHNT, CDR2 YYREEE (reference sequence). The CDR3 is made up of 16 amino acids. The CDR3 DNA reads as TGTGCCAGCAGCTTAGGGACAGGGAAGGGAAGAACTGAAGCTTTCTTT. This gives the protein CASSLGTGKGRTEAFF.

The V call is TRBV3-1 (or the pseudogene TRBV3-2), the J call TRBJ2-3; 9 nucleotides match TRBD2. The trim removed 3 bases at V and 0 bases at J, leaving 4 bases unmatched. Germline V gene data show CDR1 as LGHDT and CDR2 as YNNKEL (reference sequence). This CDR3 region has 16 residues. The CDR3 sequence is CASSHGAGGSTDTQYF. As DNA, the CDR3 is TGTGCCAGCAGCCATGGGGCGGGAGGGAGCACAGATACGCAGTATTTT.

The chain employs TRBV19 and TRBJ1-1; TRBD1 matches at 11 bases. V trimming: 6 bases; J trimming: 11 bases; junction bases outside the gene matches: 5. The CDR3 spans 12 residues. Germline loops: CDR1 LNHDA, CDR2 SQIVND (reference sequence). The CDR3 protein is CASRDRGPFAFF. DNA of the CDR3: TGTGCCAGTAGGGACAGGGGGCCATTCGCTTTCTTT.

The chain employs TRBV7-9 and TRBJ2-5; D unresolved. The CDR3 has 12 residues. Per germline, CDR1 SEHNR and CDR2 FQNEAQ (reference sequence). V lost 3 bases and J lost 4, with 6 bases in between. The CDR3 protein is CASSFKPETQYF. In DNA form, the CDR3 reads TGTGCCAGCAGCTTCAAGCCAGAGACCCAGTACTTC.

This chain connects TRBV29-1 to TRBJ2-5; maybe TRBD2 (5 bases). Trimming pared 2 bases from V and 4 bases from J, leaving 8 bases between. Germline CDR1 SQVTM, CDR2 ANQGSEA. This CDR3 has 12 residues. CDR3 sequence (DNA): TGCAGCGTTGAAACCGGGATAGAGACCCAGTACTTC. It codes for CSVETGIETQYF.

This clone appeared a single time. The chain couples TRBV7-3 to TRBJ2-2, with D perhaps TRBD2 (6 bases). Germline loops: CDR1 SGHTA, CDR2 FQGTGA. This CDR3 has 17 residues. With 3 bases removed from V and 5 bases from J, the gap between germline ends came to 19 bases. The CDR3 region is CASSLVGGKELTGELFF. CDR3 coding DNA: TGTGCCAGCAGCTTGGTTGGCGGGAAAGAGTTGACCGGGGAGCTGTTTTTT.

This chain links TRBV9 with TRBJ2-1, with 7 nucleotides matching TRBD2. The CDR3 runs to 15 residues. The V and J ends lost 1 base and 2 bases, in that order; junction bases with no gene match: 3. Germline CDR1 is SGDLS and CDR2 is YYNGEE. The CDR3, as DNA: TGTGCCAGCAGCGTACTAGCGGAGACCTACAATGAGCAGTTCTTC. Amino acids: CASSVLAETYNEQFF.

This clone was counted a few times. The rearrangement joins TRBV4-2 to TRBJ1-2; tentative D call: TRBD1 (6 bases). The V end lost 1 base, the J end lost 0 bases, and 12 bases lay between the germline ends. This CDR3 comprises 16 residues. Germline V gene data show CDR1 as LGHNA and CDR2 as YNFKEQ. The CDR3 spells CASSQVVRTANYGYTF. CDR3 sequence (DNA): TGTGCCAGCAGCCAAGTGGTCCGGACAGCTAACTATGGCTACACCTTC.

V and J are TRBV11-3 and TRBJ2-3; D may be TRBD2 (6 bases). Germline V gene sequence: CDR1 SGHNT, CDR2 YENEEA. This CDR3 has 15 amino acids. Trimming removed 5 bases at V and 2 bases at J, with 14 bases between. The DNA for the CDR3 is TGTGCCAGCAGCCCGTCGGGACTTAACACAGATACGCAGTATTTT. Translation gives CASSPSGLNTDTQYF.

The rearrangement joins TRBV13 to TRBJ2-2; 8 bases match TRBD2. Germline values: CDR1 PRHDT, CDR2 FYEKMQ (reference sequence). V dropped 3 bases and J dropped 3; count of bases not matched to a gene: 9. The CDR3 consists of 17 residues. The CDR3 loop is CASSLGIGRADTGELFF. The CDR3 DNA is TGTGCCAGCAGCTTGGGTATCGGGAGGGCCGACACCGGGGAGCTGTTTTTT. Full variable domain (outside the CDR3, taken from reference TRBV13 and TRBJ2-2): AAGVIQSPRHLIKEKRETATLKCYPIPRHDTVYWYQQGPGQDPQFLISFYEKMQSDKGSIPDRFSAQQFSDYHSELNMSSLELGDSALYFCASSLGIGRADTGELFFGEGSRLTVL.

The V gene is TRBV6-5, the J gene TRBJ2-1; 13 bases agree with TRBD2. V trimming: 8 bases; J trimming: 0 bases; junction bases outside the gene matches: 1. Germline V gene sequence: CDR1 MNHEY, CDR2 SVGAGI. This CDR3 has 15 amino acids. The CDR3 DNA is TGTGCCAGCCGGACTAGCGGGAGCTCCTACAATGAGCAGTTCTTC. It encodes CASRTSGSSYNEQFF.

Points on this clone: No conserved phenylalanine or tryptophan ends this CDR3, so it is likely a read error. The DNA is left out, because the CDR3 cannot be placed on it with certainty; the CDR3 is given as TCRdb lists it. The rearrangement links TRBV5-5 to TRBJ2-7; TRBD2, as called in the table, went unchecked against the DNA. The CDR3 contains 9 residues when both ends are counted. Per germline, CDR1 SGHKS and CDR2 YYEKEE (reference sequence). The CDR3 sequence is CASSLWTSD.

This clone was detected a few times. The V gene is TRBV6-4, the J gene TRBJ2-7; a possible D gene is TRBD2 (5 bases). There are 14 residues in the CDR3. V was cut by 6 bases and J by 1 base, with 13 bases left in between. Germline values: CDR1 MRHNA, CDR2 SNTAGT. Written as DNA, the CDR3 is TGTGCCAGCAGCCTTCAGGAGGTATCCTACGAGCAGTACTTC. It codes for CASSLQEVSYEQYF.

V gene TRBV11-2 combines with J gene TRBJ2-1; TRBD2 agrees at 9 bases. Germline CDR1 and CDR2: SGHAT and FQNNGV. The ends lost 3 bases at V and 4 bases at J; junction bases unmatched: 7. The CDR3 loop spans 16 amino acids. CDR3 residues: CASSLGLAGGYNEQFF. In DNA, the CDR3 is TGTGCCAGCAGCTTGGGGCTGGCGGGAGGGTACAATGAGCAGTTCTTC.

V and J are TRBV7-3 and TRBJ2-7, with D possibly matching TRBD1 (7 bases). The CDR3 extends over 13 amino acids. Looked up from germline, CDR1 is SGHTA and CDR2 is FQGTGA. The germline V and J ends were trimmed by 4 bases and 7 bases, with 14 bases remaining between them. DNA of the CDR3: TGTGCCAGCAGCTCATACTCAGGGGGGGAGCAGTACTTC. Protein: CASSSYSGGEQYF.

The chain links TRBV15 to TRBJ1-5; D gene unclear. Germline loops: CDR1 LNHNV, CDR2 YYDKDF (reference sequence). The V end was cut by 1 base, the J end by 1 base, with 11 bases between. There are 16 residues in the CDR3. CDR3 region: CATSRGSSPSNQPQHF. CDR3 nucleotide sequence: TGTGCCACCAGCAGAGGGTCAAGCCCGAGCAATCAGCCCCAGCATTTT. Drawing the rest from reference TRBV15 and TRBJ1-5, the complete variable domain is DAMVIQNPRYQVTQFGKPVTLSCSQTLNHNVMYWYQQKSSQAPKLLFHYYDKDFNNEADTPDNFQSRRPNTSFCFLDIRSPGLGDTAMYLCATSRGSSPSNQPQHFGDGTRLSIL.

The chain recombines TRBV2 with TRBJ1-3; D may be TRBD1 (6 bases). V lost 4 bases and J lost 4, with 8 bases in between. Germline CDR1 is SNHLY and CDR2 is FYNNEI. The CDR3 length is 13 residues. The chain's CDR3 is CASSGGRGNTIYF. CDR3 DNA: TGTGCCAGCAGTGGGGGGCGAGGAAACACCATATATTTT.

This sequence joins TRBV27 and TRBJ1-1, with D tentatively TRBD1 (5 bases). The length of the CDR3 is 16 residues. The V gene lost 5 bases and the J gene lost 0 bases, with 16 bases spanning the gap. CDR1 and CDR2 from the germline V gene are MNHEY and SMNVEV (reference sequence). CDR3: CASSPKLRELNTEAFF. The DNA for the CDR3 is TGTGCCAGCAGTCCAAAACTCAGGGAATTGAACACTGAAGCTTTCTTT.

This chain connects TRBV28 to TRBJ1-3; unclear D gene. This CDR3 spans 17 amino acids. Trimming took 6 bases from V and 0 from J, leaving 18 bases between them. Germline V gene sequence: CDR1 MDHEN, CDR2 SYDVKM. CDR3 region: CASSPITRGNSGNTIYF. The CDR3 DNA reads as TGTGCCAGCAGCCCTATAACACGGGGAAACTCTGGAAACACCATATATTTT.

This clone was counted between two and nine times. At one of its ends the junction is not consistent with the germline gene, which may arise from a read error. This chain uses TRBV27 with TRBJ1-1; D perhaps matches TRBD1 (5 bases). This CDR3 is 16 amino acids long. Germline V gene sequence: CDR1 MNHEY, CDR2 SMNVEV (reference sequence). As DNA, the CDR3 is TGTGCCAGCAGGTGGTTGGACAAAGGGGTGAAAACTGAAGCTTTCTTT. Its translation: CASRWLDKGVKTEAFF.

The CDR3 here is CASSDTGVWAQHF. In DNA, the CDR3 is TGTGCCAGCAGTGACACAGGGGTTTGGGCCCAGCATTTT. The rearrangement links TRBV2 to TRBJ1-5, with 7 bases fitting TRBD1. The CDR3 loop spans 13 amino acids. Germline V CDR1 and CDR2: SNHLY, FYNNEI. V was pared by 3 bases and J by 11 bases, with 7 bases of the junction left unmatched.

Here the CDR3 reads CASSVGAGGLAETQYF. For the CDR3, the DNA is TGTGCCAGCAGCGTAGGGGCGGGAGGCCTCGCGGAGACCCAGTACTTC. This sequence joins TRBV9 and TRBJ2-5; 8 nucleotides agree with TRBD2. The CDR3 loop spans 16 amino acids. V lost 0 bases and J lost 5; bases outside the gene matches: 9. Germline V gene sequence: CDR1 SGDLS, CDR2 YYNGEE.

The chain combines TRBV4-2 with TRBJ2-3; TRBD2 is a possible D gene (6 bases). V lost 6 bases, J lost 5 bases, and 21 bases lay in between. This CDR3 is built from 16 residues. Looked up from germline, CDR1 is LGHNA and CDR2 is YNFKEQ. The CDR3 here is CASSPLRGITGDTQYF. CDR3 in DNA: TGTGCCAGCAGTCCTTTGCGCGGGATCACGGGAGATACGCAGTATTTT.

The V gene is TRBV5-1, the J gene TRBJ1-1, with 7 bases aligning to TRBD1. Germline V gene sequence: CDR1 SGHRS, CDR2 YFSETQ. The CDR3 spans 15 residues. V lost 2 bases, J lost 4 bases, and 8 bases stayed unmatched. CDR3 loop: CASSFRQGEATEAFF. The CDR3, as DNA: TGCGCCAGCAGCTTCCGACAGGGTGAGGCCACTGAAGCTTTCTTT.

In this sample, this clone turned up once. The chain carries TRBV28 and TRBJ2-3; tentative D call: TRBD2 (6 bases). From germline, CDR1 is MDHEN and CDR2 SYDVKM. The CDR3 consists of 15 residues. Trimming removed 7 bases from V and 0 bases from J, with 14 bases in between. The CDR3 DNA follows: TGTGCCAGCACCTGGAGGGGTTGGAGCACAGATACGCAGTATTTT. Translation gives CASTWRGWSTDTQYF.

The rearrangement joins TRBV2 to TRBJ1-5, with 9 bases lining up with TRBD1. CDR1 is SNHLY and CDR2 is FYNNEI in the germline V gene. V dropped 5 bases and J dropped 3; count of bases not matched to a gene: 5. The CDR3 has 15 amino acids. The CDR3 region has the DNA TGTGCCAGCAGTCTACAGGGGGCGAACAATCAGCCCCAGCATTTT. Its protein is CASSLQGANNQPQHF.

This rearrangement joins TRBV30 to TRBJ1-2; TRBD1 agrees at 10 bases. This CDR3 has 12 amino acids. V gave up 7 bases and J gave up 8 bases; unmatched junction bases: 7. The germline gives CDR1 GTSNPN, CDR2 SVGIG (reference sequence). The CDR3 nucleotides are TGTGCCTTACGGACAGGGGGTAGGGGCTACACCTTC. Translating it yields CALRTGGRGYTF. Full variable domain (remainder filled in from reference TRBV30 and TRBJ1-2): SQTIHQWPATLVQPVGSPLSLECTVEGTSNPNLYWYRQAAGRGLQLLFYSVGIGQISSEVPQNLSASRPQDRQFILSSKKLLLSDSGFYLCALRTGGRGYTFGSGTRLTVV.

CDR3 bases: TGTGCCAGCAGCTTGACGGTGGGGGGGTTAGATGAGCAGTTCTTC. Its protein is CASSLTVGGLDEQFF. The chain employs TRBV5-4 and TRBJ2-1, with 7 positions matching TRBD2. J was trimmed by 8 bases and V by 1 base; bases with no gene match: 9. The CDR3 consists of 15 residues. Per the germline V gene, CDR1 is SGHNT and CDR2 is YYREEE (reference sequence).